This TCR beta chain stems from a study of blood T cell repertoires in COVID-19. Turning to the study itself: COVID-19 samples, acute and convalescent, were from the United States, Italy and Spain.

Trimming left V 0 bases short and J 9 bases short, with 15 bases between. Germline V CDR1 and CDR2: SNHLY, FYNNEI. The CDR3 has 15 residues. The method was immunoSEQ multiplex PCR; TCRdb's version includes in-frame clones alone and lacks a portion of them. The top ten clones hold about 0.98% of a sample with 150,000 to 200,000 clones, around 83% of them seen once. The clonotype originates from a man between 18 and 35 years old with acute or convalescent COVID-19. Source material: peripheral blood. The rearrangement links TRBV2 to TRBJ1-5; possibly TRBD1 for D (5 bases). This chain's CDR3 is CASSEAAEGRRPQHF. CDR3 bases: TGTGCCAGCAGTGAAGCGGCGGAGGGGCGCCGGCCCCAGCATTTT.